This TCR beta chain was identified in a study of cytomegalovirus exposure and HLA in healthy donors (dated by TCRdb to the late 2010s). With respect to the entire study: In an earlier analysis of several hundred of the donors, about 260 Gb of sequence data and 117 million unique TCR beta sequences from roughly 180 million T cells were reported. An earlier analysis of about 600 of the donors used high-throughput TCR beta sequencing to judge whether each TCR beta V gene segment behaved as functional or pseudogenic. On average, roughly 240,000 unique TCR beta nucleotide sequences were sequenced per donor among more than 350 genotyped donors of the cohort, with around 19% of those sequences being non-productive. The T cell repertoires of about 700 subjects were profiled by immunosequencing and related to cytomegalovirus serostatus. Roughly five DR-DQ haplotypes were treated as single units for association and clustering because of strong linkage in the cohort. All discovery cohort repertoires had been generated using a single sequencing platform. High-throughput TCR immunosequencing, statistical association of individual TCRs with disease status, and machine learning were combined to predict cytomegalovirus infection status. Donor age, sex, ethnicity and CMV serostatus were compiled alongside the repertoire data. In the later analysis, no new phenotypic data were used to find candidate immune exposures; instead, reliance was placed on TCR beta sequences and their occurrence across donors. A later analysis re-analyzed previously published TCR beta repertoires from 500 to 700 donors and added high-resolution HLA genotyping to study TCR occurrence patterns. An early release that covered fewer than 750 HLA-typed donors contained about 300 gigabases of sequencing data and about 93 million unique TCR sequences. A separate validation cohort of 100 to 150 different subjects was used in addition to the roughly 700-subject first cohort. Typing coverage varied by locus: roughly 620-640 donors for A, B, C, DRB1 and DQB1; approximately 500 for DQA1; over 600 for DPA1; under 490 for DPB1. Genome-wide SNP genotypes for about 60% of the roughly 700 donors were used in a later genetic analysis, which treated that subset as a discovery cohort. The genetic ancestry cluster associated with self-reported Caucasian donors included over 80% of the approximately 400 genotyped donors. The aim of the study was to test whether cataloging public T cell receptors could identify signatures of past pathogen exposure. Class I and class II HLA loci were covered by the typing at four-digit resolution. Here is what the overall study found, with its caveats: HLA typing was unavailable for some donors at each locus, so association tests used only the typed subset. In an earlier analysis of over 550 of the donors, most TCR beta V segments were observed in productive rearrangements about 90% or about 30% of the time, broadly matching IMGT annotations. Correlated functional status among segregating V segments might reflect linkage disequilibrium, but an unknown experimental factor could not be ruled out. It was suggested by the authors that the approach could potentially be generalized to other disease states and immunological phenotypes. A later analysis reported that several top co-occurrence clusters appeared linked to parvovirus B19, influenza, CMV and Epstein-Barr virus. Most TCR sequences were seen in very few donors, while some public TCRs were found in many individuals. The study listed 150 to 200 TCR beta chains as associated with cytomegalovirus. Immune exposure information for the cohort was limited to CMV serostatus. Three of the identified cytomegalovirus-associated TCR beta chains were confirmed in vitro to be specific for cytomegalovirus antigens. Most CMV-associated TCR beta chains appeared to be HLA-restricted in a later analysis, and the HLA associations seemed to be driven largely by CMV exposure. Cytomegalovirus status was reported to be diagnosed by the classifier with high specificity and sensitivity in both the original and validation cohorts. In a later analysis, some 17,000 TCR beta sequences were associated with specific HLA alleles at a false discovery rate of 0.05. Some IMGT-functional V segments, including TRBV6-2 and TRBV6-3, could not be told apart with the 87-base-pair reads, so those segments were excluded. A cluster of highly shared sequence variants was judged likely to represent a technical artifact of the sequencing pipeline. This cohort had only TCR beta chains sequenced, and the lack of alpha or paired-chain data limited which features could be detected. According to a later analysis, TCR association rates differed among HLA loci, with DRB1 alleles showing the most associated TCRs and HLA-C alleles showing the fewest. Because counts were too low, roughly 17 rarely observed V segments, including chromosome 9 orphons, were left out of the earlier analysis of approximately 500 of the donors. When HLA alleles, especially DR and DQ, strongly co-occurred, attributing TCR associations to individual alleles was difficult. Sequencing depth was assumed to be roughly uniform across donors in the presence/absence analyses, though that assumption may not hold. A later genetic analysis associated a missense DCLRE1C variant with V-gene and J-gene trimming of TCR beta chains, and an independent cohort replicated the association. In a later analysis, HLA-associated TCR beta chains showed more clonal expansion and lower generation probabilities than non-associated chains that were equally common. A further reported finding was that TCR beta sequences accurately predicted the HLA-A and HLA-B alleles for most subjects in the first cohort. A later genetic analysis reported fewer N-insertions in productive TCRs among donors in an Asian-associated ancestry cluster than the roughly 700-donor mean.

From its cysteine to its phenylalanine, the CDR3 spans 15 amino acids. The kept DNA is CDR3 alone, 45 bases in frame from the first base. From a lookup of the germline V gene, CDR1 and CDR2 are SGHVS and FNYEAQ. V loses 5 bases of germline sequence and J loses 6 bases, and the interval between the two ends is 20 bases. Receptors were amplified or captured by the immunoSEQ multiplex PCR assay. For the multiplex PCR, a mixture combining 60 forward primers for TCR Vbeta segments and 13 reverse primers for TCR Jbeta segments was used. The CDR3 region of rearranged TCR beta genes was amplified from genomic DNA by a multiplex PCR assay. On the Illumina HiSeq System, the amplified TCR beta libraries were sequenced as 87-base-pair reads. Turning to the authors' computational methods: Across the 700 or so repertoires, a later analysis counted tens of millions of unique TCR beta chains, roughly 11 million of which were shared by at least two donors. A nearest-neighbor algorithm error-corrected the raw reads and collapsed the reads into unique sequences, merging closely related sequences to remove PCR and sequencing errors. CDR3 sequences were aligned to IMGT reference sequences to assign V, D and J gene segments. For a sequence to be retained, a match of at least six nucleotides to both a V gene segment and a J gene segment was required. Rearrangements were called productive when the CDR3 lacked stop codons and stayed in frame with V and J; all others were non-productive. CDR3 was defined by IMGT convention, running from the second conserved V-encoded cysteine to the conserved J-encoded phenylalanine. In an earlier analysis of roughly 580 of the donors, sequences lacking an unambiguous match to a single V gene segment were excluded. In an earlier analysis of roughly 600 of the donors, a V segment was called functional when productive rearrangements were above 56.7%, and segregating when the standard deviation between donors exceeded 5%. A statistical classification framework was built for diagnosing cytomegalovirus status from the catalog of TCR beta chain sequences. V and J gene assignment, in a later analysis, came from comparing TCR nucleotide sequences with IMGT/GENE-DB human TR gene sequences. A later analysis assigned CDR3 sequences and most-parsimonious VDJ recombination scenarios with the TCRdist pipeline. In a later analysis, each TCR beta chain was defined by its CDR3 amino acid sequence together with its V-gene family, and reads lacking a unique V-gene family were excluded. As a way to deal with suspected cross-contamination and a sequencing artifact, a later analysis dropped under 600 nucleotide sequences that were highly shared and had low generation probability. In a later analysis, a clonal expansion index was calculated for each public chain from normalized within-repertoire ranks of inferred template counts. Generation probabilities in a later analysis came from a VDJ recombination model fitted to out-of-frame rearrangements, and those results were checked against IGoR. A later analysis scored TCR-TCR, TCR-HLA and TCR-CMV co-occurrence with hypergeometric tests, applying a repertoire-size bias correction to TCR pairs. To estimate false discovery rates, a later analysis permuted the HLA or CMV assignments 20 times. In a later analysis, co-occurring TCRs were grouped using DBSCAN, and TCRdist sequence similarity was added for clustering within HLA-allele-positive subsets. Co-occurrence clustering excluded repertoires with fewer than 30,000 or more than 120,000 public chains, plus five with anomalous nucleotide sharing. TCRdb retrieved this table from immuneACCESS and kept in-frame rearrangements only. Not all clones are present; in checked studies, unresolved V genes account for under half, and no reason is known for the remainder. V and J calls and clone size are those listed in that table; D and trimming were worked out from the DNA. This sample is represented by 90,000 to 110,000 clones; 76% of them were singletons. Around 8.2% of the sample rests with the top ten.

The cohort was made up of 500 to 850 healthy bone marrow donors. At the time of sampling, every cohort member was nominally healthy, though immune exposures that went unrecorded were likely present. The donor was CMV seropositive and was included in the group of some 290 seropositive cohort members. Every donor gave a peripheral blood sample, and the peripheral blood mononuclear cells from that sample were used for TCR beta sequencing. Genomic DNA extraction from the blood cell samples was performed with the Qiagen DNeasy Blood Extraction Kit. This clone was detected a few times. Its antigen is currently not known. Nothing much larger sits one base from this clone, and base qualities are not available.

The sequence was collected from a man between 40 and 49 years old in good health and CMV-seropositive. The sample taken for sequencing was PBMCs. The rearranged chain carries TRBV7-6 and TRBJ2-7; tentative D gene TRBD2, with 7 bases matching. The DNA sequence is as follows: TGTGCCAGCAGCCCGACCGGGGGGCGCCAGGTCGAGCAGTACTTC. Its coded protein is CASSPTGGRQVEQYF.